The clone carrying this T cell receptor beta chain is a singleton in its sample. The sample comes from a study of blood T cell repertoires in COVID-19. At the level of the study: Specimens from acute and convalescent COVID-19 originated in the United States, Italy and Spain. PBMCs, B-cell-depleted T cells, or T cells provided the cDNA or gDNA that made up the material.

The CDR3 contains 15 residues. Deletions cut 0 bases from V and 2 bases from J, with 11 bases between. Germline V CDR1 and CDR2: KGHSH, LQKENI. In the original analysis: It was from reference gene primer amplification that nucleated cell counts were estimated. Sequencing used immunoSEQ multiplex PCR; TCRdb keeps in-frame clones, though not all of them. The D gene and trimming were derived from the DNA, and the V and J assignments and clone size from that table. The sample gives about 130,000 clones, about 80% of which show up once; 12% is in the top ten. V is TRBV18 and J is TRBJ2-7, with a weak D call TRBD1 (6 bases). This sequence originates from a man aged 55 to 70 with acute or convalescent COVID-19. Sequencing was performed on peripheral blood. DNA of the CDR3: TGTGCCAGCTCACCACCGTCGAGGGGGACCTACGAGCAGTACTTC. Its translation is CASSPPSRGTYEQYF.